This entry is about one T cell receptor (beta chain). This CDR3 is built from 14 residues. Germline lookup yields CDR1 MNHEY and CDR2 SVGAGI. V was cut by 3 bases and J by 4 bases, with 12 bases left in between. This sample is part of a study of blood T cell repertoires in COVID-19. Overall study context: Material from acute and convalescent COVID-19 was sourced from the United States, Italy and Spain. PBMCs, B-cell-depleted T cells, or T cells were the source of the cDNA or gDNA that made up the material.

The method was immunoSEQ multiplex PCR; TCRdb's version includes in-frame clones alone and lacks a portion of them. The sample holds roughly 230,000 clones, around 90% seen once. J is TRBJ1-2 and V is TRBV6-5; the D gene is possibly TRBD1 (6 bases). The receptor comes from a human donor in a cohort sampled during active COVID-19. Input material: peripheral blood. CDR3 in amino acids: CASSYDDRFYGYTF. CDR3 DNA: TGTGCCAGCAGTTATGATGACAGGTTCTATGGCTACACCTTC.